This T cell receptor (beta chain) was identified during a study of cytomegalovirus exposure and HLA in healthy donors. Study background: The approximately 120 validation repertoires matched the approximately 700 first-cohort repertoires in platform, a later analysis reported.

On this clone: Antigen: not known.

Germline CDR1 and CDR2: MDHEN and SYDVKM. V lost 3 bases, J lost 0 bases, and 9 bases lay in between. The length of the CDR3 is 14 residues. Study observations and caveats: The authors enumerated around 150 TCR beta chains as linked to cytomegalovirus.

Using immunoSEQ multiplex PCR, the repertoire was profiled, and TCRdb retains in-frame clones only, with some absent. Counted here are around 52,000 clones, 80% to 90% occurring once; the ten biggest clones make up about 7%. From the roughly 110-subject validation cohort, which was separate from the roughly 670-subject first cohort, the donors were drawn. This sequence joins TRBV28 and TRBJ2-7, with a tentative D call TRBD2 (5 bases). Specimen: PBMCs. The sequence derives from a woman between 25 and 40 years old in good health and CMV-seronegative. CDR3 sequence (DNA): TGTGCCAGCAGTTTGGCGGGCACCTCCTACGAGCAGTACTTC. Its protein is CASSLAGTSYEQYF. The full variable domain, rest sourced from reference TRBV28 and TRBJ2-7, is DVKVTQSSRYLVKRTGEKVFLECVQDMDHENMFWYRQDPGLGLRLIYFSYDVKMKEKGDIPEGYSVSREKKERFSLILESASTNQTSMYLCASSLAGTSYEQYFGPGTRLTVT.